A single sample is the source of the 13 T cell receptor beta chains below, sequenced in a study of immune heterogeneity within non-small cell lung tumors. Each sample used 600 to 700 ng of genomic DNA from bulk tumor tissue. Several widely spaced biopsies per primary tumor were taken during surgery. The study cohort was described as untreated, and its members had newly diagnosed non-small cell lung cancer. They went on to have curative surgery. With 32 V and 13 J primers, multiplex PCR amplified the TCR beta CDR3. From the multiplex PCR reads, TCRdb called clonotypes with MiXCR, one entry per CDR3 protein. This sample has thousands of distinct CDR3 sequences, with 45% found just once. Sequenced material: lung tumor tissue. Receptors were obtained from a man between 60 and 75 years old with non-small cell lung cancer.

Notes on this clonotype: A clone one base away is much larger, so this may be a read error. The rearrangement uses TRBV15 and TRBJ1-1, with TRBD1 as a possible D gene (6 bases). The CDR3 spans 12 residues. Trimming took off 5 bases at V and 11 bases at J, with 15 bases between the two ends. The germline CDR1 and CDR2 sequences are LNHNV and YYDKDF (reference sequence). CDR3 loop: CATSPMGGRAFF. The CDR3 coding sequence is TGTGCCACCAGCCCCATGGGGGGGCGGGCTTTCTTT.

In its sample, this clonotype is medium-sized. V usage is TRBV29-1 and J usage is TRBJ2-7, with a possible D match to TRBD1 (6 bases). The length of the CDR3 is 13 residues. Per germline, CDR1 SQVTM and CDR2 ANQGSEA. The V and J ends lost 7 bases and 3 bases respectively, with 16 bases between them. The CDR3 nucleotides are TGCAGCGGGCGGGCACAGGGTGACTACGAGCAGTACTTC. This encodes CSGRAQGDYEQYF.

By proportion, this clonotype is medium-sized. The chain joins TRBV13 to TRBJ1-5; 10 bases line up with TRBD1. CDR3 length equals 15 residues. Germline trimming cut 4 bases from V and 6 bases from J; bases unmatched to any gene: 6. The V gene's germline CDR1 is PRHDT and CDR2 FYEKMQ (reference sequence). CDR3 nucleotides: TGTGCCAGCAGCTCGGGACAGGGGAAGGGTCAGCCCCAGCATTTT. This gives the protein CASSSGQGKGQPQHF.

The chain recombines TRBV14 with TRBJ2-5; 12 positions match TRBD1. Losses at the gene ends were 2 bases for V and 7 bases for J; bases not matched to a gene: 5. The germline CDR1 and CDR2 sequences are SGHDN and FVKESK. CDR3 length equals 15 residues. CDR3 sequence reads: CASSQLTGQGATQYF. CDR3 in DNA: TGTGCCAGCAGCCAACTTACGGGACAGGGGGCGACCCAGTACTTC.

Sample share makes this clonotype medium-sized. The CDR3 loop reads CASSQEDRDLNTDTQYF. In DNA form, the CDR3 reads TGTGCCAGCAGCCAAGAAGACCGGGACCTCAACACAGATACGCAGTATTTT. V usage is TRBV4-2 and J usage is TRBJ2-3; D possibly matches TRBD1 or TRBD2 (5 bases each). CDR3 length equals 17 residues. In germline, CDR1 is LGHNA, CDR2 YNFKEQ. V dropped 0 bases and J dropped 2 bases, with 15 bases sitting between them.

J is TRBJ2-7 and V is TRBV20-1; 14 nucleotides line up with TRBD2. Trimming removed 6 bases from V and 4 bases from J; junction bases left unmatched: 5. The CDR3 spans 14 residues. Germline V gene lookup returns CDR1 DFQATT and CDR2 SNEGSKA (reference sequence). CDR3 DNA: TGCAGTGCCCTGGGACTAGCGGGAGTGTACGAGCAGTACTTC. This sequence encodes CSALGLAGVYEQYF.

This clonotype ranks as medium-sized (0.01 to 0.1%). The CDR3 DNA reads TGTGCCAGCAGCTTGGGCACCCTCCAGCCCCAGCATTTT. Amino acids: CASSLGTLQPQHF. The chain carries TRBV7-6 and TRBJ1-5, with D unresolved. The CDR3 totals 13 residues. Germline CDR1 SGHVS, CDR2 FNYEAQ. The V and J ends lost 3 bases and 7 bases respectively, with 10 bases between them.

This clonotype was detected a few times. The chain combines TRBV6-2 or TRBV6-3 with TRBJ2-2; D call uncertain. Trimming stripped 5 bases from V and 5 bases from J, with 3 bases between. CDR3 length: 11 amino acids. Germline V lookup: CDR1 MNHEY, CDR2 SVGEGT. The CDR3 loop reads CASSNTGELFF. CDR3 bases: TGTGCCAGCAGTAATACCGGGGAGCTGTTTTTT.

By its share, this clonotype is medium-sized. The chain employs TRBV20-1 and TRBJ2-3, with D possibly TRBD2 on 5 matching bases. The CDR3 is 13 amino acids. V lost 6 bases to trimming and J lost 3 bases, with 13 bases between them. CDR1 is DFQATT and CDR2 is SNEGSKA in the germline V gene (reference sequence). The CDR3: CSAHLGVTDTQYF. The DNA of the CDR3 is TGCAGTGCCCACCTGGGAGTTACAGATACGCAGTATTTT.

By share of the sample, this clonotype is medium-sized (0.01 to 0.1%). The CDR3 region is CASSPRGGQSTDTQYF. The CDR3 bases are TGTGCCAGCAGCCCCCGCGGGGGGCAGTCCACAGATACGCAGTATTTT. V usage is TRBV11-2 and J usage is TRBJ2-3, with 8 bases aligning to TRBD2. This CDR3 region has 16 residues. V lost 5 bases, J lost 2 bases, and 9 bases stayed unmatched. Germline CDR1 SGHAT, CDR2 FQNNGV.

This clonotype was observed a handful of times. The CDR3, as DNA: TGCAGTGCTTTAGAGGAGAGCGGGTACAATGAGCAGTTCTTC. It translates to CSALEESGYNEQFF. The rearrangement links TRBV20-1 to TRBJ2-1; perhaps TRBD2 as D (6 bases). Germline loops: CDR1 DFQATT, CDR2 SNEGSKA (reference sequence). Trimming removed 5 bases from V and 4 bases from J, with 15 bases in between. The CDR3 is 14 amino acids.

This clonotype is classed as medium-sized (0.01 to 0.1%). The CDR3 nucleotides are TGTGCCAGCAGCGTGGGACAGTCTAATGAAAAACTGTTTTTT. Residues: CASSVGQSNEKLFF. This chain links TRBV5-5 with TRBJ1-4; TRBD1 agrees at 7 bases. The CDR3 extends over 14 amino acids. Germline loops: CDR1 SGHKS, CDR2 YYEKEE (reference sequence). After removal of 4 bases from V and 3 bases from J, the junction contained 3 bases not matched to a gene.

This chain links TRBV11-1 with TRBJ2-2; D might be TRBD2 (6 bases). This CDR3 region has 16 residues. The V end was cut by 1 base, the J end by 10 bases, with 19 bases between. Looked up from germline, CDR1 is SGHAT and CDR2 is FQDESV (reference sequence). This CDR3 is CASSLVNLRESKELFF. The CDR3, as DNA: TGTGCCAGCAGCTTAGTTAATCTCCGGGAGTCCAAGGAGCTGTTTTTT.